The clone carrying this T cell receptor beta chain has just one count. Sequenced by immunoSEQ multiplex PCR; TCRdb stores in-frame clones only, minus some. The sample contains some 340,000 clones, less than 85% of which appear only once. These data originate in a study of blood T cell repertoires in COVID-19. This CDR3 has 14 residues. V was clipped by 9 bases and J by 3 bases, with 18 bases between them. From germline, CDR1 is MNHEY and CDR2 SVGAGI. The sequenced sample was peripheral blood. The rearrangement links TRBV6-5 to TRBJ2-7, with D possibly TRBD1 on 6 matching bases. The TCR originated in a woman between 18 and 29 years old with acute or convalescent COVID-19. The DNA of the CDR3 is TGTGCCAGTAGTCCCGGGACAAGCTACTACGAGCAGTACTTC. It specifies CASSPGTSYYEQYF.